This is a list of T cell receptor beta chains from one sample in a study of blood T cell repertoires in COVID-19. TCRdb's copy holds only in-frame clones and misses some; the assay was immunoSEQ multiplex PCR. The table records about 190,000 clones, 82% of them present only once. Sequenced sample: PBMCs or T cells enriched from blood (not recorded which). These TCRs come from a woman aged 55-70 years with acute COVID-19. Each CDR3 is given with its conserved first and last residue. The D gene is left open where the match is weak. Size values are once, few and many counts, or a class for expanded clones, and some rows have none.

v_call	clone_size	d_call	j_call	cdr3_length	cdr3_aa	cdr3_nt
TRBV11-3	NA	NA	TRBJ2-3	14	CASSRAWGADTQYF	TGTGCCAGCAGTCGGGCTTGGGGCGCGGATACGCAGTATTTT
TRBV30	NA	NA	TRBJ1-3	10	CAFKGNTIYF	TGTGCCTTTAAAGGAAACACCATATATTTT
TRBV10-3	NA	TRBD1	TRBJ2-7	15	CAISEKGTGSYEQYF	TGTGCCATCAGCGAAAAAGGGACAGGGTCCTACGAGCAGTACTTC
TRBV9	NA	NA	TRBJ2-3	15	CASSAGETSTDTQYF	TGTGCCAGCAGCGCCGGGGAGACTAGCACAGATACGCAGTATTTT
TRBV27	NA	TRBD2	TRBJ2-1	16	CASTTRAGSSYNEQFF	TGTGCCAGCACCACGAGAGCGGGAAGCTCCTACAATGAGCAGTTCTTC
TRBV19	once	NA	TRBJ1-2	15	CASSIRSLSNYGYTF	TGTGCCAGTAGTATAAGGAGCCTGTCTAACTATGGCTACACCTTC
TRBV15	NA	NA	TRBJ2-7	18	CATSSPTRARATSYEQYF	TGTGCCACCAGCAGTCCCACCAGGGCCAGGGCAACATCCTACGAGCAGTACTTC
TRBV6-5	NA	NA	TRBJ1-2	15	CASSYRIQGWHGYTF	TGTGCCAGCAGTTACCGTATACAGGGATGGCATGGCTACACCTTC
TRBV7-9	NA	TRBD1	TRBJ2-6	14	CASTGVSGANVLTF	TGTGCCAGTACAGGGGTTTCTGGGGCCAACGTCCTGACTTTC
TRBV5-1	NA	TRBD2	TRBJ2-2	15	CASSSGGSNTGELFF	TGCGCCAGCAGCTCGGGGGGGTCGAACACCGGGGAGCTGTTTTTT
TRBV3-1/TRBV3-2	once	NA	TRBJ2-5	15	CASSPDPGKQETQYF	TGTGCCAGCAGCCCTGACCCCGGGAAACAAGAGACCCAGTACTTC
TRBV28	NA	TRBD1	TRBJ1-2	14	CASSLQGARSGYTF	TGTGCCAGCAGCTTGCAGGGGGCGCGAAGTGGCTACACCTTC
TRBV27	NA	TRBD2	TRBJ2-7	14	CASRWTSGSYEQYF	TGTGCCAGCAGGTGGACTAGCGGGTCCTACGAGCAGTACTTC
TRBV24-1	NA	NA	TRBJ2-3	12	CATSDETDTQYF	TGTGCCACCAGTGATGAGACAGATACGCAGTATTTT
TRBV11-2	NA	NA	TRBJ1-6	16	CASSLAREISNSPLHF	TGTGCCAGCAGCTTAGCCCGGGAAATATCTAATTCACCCCTCCACTTT
TRBV10-3	NA	TRBD1	TRBJ1-3	15	CAIRPGQGLGNTIYF	TGTGCCATCAGACCGGGACAGGGGTTGGGAAACACCATATATTTT
TRBV6-5	few	TRBD1	TRBJ1-5	14	CASSSPGGNQPQHF	TGTGCCAGCAGTTCGCCAGGGGGGAATCAGCCCCAGCATTTT
TRBV3-1/TRBV3-2	NA	TRBD2	TRBJ2-3	16	CASCRTSGLRTDTQYF	TGTGCCAGCTGCCGGACTAGCGGTCTTCGCACAGATACGCAGTATTTT
TRBV4-3	once	NA	TRBJ1-1	15	CASSHQGQTNTEAFF	TGCGCCAGCAGCCACCAGGGGCAAACCAACACTGAAGCTTTCTTT
TRBV4-3	NA	NA	TRBJ2-1	15	CASSQEGDNRDEQFF	TGCGCCAGCAGCCAAGAGGGCGACAATCGAGATGAGCAGTTCTTC
TRBV18	NA	TRBD1	TRBJ1-6	15	CASSPKDRGVSPLHF	TGTGCCAGCTCACCAAAAGACAGGGGTGTTTCACCCCTCCACTTT
TRBV10-3	NA	NA	TRBJ2-1	12	CAISEVSAEQFF	TGTGCCATCAGTGAGGTCAGCGCCGAGCAGTTCTTC
TRBV21-1	NA	NA	TRBJ1-5	14	CASSLRYSNQPQHF	TGTGCCAGCAGCCTACGTTATAGCAATCAGCCCCAGCATTTT